This T cell receptor beta chain was found in a study of PD-L1 blockade in urothelial cancer. Overall study context: Blood drawn 3 weeks (second dose) and 6 weeks after treatment start was analyzed. Study-wide results and limits: Durable-benefit patients expanded tumor-associated blood clones more at 3 weeks.

Each PCR contained spiked-in synthetic TCR analog templates. The table came from immunoSEQ multiplex PCR; TCRdb's copy has only in-frame clones and leaves some out. In the table there are tens of thousands of clones, approximately 77% of which are singletons. This clone was seen only a few times. Its antigen is currently unknown. From germline, CDR1 is SGDLS and CDR2 YYNGEE. V was pared by 0 bases and J by 2 bases, with 9 bases of the junction left unmatched. The CDR3 consists of 19 residues. The chain combines TRBV9 with TRBJ2-2; 11 bases line up with TRBD2. The clonotype was recovered from a man in his 70s with urothelial cancer. The material sequenced was PBMCs, taken around atezolizumab (anti-PD-L1) treatment. CDR3 bases: TGTGCCAGCAGCGTAGGGCTAGCGGGAGGATCTCGAAACACCGGGGAGCTGTTTTTT. Translation: CASSVGLAGGSRNTGELFF.